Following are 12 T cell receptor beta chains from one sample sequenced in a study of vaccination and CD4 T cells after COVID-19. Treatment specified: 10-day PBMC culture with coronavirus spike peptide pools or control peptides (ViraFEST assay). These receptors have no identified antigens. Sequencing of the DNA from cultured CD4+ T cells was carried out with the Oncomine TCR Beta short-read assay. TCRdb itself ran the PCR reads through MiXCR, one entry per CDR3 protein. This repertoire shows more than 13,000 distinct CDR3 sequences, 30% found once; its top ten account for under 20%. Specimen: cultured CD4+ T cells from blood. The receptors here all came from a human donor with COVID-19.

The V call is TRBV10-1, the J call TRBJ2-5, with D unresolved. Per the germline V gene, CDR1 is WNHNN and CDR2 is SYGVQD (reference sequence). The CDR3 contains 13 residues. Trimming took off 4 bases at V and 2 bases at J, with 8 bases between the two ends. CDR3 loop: CASSVDAQETQYF. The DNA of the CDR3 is TGCGCCAGCAGTGTGGACGCGCAAGAGACCCAGTACTTC.

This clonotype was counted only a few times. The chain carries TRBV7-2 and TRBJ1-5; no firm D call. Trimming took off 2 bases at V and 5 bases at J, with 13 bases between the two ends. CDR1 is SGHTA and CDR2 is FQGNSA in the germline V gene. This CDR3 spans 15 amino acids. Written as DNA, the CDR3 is TGTGCCAGCAGCTTAAATGGGCAGGTTCATCAGCCCCAGCATTTT. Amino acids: CASSLNGQVHQPQHF.

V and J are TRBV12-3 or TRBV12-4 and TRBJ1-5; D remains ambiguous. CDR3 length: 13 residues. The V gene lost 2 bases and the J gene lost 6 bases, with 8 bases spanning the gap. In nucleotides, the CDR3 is TGTGCCAGCAGTTTAAGGCACGGTCAGCCCCAGCATTTT. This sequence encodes CASSLRHGQPQHF.

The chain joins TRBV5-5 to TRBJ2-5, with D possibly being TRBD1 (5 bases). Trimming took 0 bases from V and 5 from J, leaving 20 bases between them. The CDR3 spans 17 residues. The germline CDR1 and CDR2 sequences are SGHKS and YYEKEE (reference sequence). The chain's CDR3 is CASSLVQGRFSVETQYF. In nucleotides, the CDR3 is TGTGCCAGCAGCTTGGTTCAGGGCAGGTTCTCCGTGGAGACCCAGTACTTC.

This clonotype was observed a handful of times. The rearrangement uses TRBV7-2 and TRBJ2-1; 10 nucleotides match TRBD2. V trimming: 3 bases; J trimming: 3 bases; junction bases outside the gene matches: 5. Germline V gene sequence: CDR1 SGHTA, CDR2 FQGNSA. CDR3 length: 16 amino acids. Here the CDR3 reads CASSLSGGAGYNEQFF. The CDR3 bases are TGTGCCAGCAGCTTGAGCGGGGGGGCGGGCTACAATGAGCAGTTCTTC.

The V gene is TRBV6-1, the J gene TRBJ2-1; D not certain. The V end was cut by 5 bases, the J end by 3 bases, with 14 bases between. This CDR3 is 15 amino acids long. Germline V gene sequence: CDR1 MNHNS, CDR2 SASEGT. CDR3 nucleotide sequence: TGTGCCAGCAGTCAACAGTGGGGAAACTACAATGAGCAGTTCTTC. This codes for CASSQQWGNYNEQFF.

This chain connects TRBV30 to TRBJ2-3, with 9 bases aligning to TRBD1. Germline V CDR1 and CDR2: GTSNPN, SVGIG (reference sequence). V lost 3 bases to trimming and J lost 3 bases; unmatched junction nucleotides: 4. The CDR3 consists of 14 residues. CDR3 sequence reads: CAWSGDRATDTQYF. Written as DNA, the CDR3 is TGTGCCTGGAGCGGGGACAGGGCAACAGATACGCAGTATTTT.

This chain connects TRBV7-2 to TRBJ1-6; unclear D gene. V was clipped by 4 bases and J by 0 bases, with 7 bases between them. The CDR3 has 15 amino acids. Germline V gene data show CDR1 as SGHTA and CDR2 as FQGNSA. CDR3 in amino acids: CASSSESSYNSPLHF. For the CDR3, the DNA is TGTGCCAGCAGCTCCGAGAGCTCCTATAATTCACCCCTCCACTTT.

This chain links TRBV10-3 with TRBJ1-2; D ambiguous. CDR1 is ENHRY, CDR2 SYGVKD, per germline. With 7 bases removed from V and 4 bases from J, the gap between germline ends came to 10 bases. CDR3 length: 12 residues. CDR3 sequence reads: CAITEGSYGYTF. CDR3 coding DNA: TGTGCCATCACCGAGGGATCCTATGGCTACACCTTC.

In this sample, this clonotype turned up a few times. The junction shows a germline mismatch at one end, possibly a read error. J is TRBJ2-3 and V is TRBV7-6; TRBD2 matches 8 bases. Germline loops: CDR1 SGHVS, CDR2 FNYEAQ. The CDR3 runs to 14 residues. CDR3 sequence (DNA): TGTGCTAGCAGCCCCGGGAGGGGCACAGATACGCAGTATTTT. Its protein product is CASSPGRGTDTQYF.

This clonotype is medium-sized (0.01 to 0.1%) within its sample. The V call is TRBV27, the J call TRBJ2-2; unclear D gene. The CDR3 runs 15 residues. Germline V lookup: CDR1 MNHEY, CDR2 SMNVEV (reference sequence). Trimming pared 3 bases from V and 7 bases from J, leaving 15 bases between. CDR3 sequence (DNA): TGTGCCAGCAGTTTCCAGTCCGGATGGGGCGGGGAGCTGTTTTTT. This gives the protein CASSFQSGWGGELFF.

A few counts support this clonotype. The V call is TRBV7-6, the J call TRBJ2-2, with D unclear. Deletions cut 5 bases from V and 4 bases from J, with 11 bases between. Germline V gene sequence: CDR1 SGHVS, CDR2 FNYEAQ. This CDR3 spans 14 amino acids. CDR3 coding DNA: TGTGCCAGCAGCCGCCTCCAAAGCACCGGGGAGCTGTTTTTT. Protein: CASSRLQSTGELFF.